This T cell receptor (beta chain) emerged from a study of blood T cells in healthy people across ages. V was trimmed by 0 bases and J by 4 bases, leaving 10 bases between them. CDR3 size: 15 residues. Per germline, CDR1 SGHAT and CDR2 FQNNGV. Healthy Russian Caucasian donors spanned ages roughly 6 to 100 years. Study results and limitations: Per million T cells, TCR beta diversity dropped roughly linearly as age increased.

Using a J-beta primer mix together with a sample-barcoded 5' primer, a second PCR was run for roughly 7 to 11 cycles. In TCRdb, the 5' RACE reads were re-called with MiXCR into one record per CDR3 protein. The table has about a million distinct CDR3 sequences, under 50% seen once; the top ten hold roughly 12%. Regarding this clonotype: Its antigen is as yet unknown.

The origin of this receptor is a man aged 25 to 40 in good health. This chain uses TRBV11-2 with TRBJ2-1, with D maybe TRBD2 (6 bases). The sequencing sample was made of blood. The CDR3 sequence is CASSLDSGPYNEQFF. The CDR3 coding sequence is TGTGCCAGCAGCTTAGATAGCGGCCCTTACAATGAGCAGTTCTTC.